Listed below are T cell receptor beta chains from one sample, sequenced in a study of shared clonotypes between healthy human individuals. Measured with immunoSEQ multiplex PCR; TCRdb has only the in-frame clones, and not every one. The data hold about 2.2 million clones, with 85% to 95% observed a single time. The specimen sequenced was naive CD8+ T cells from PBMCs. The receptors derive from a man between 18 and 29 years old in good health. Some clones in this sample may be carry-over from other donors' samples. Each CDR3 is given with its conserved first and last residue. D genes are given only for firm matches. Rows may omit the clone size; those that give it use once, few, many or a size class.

CDR3: CSVRDFSGNTIYF; DNA: TGCAGCGTTCGGGATTTCTCTGGAAACACCATATATTTT; J: TRBJ1-3; V: TRBV29-1; size: -; D: -
CDR3: CASRKIGGGPNEQYF; DNA: TGTGCCAGCAGAAAAATAGGGGGTGGGCCTAACGAGCAGTACTTC; J: TRBJ2-7; V: TRBV2; size: -; D: -
CDR3: CASRDYRDTNTEAFF; DNA: TGTGCCAGTAGAGATTACAGGGATACGAACACTGAAGCTTTCTTT; J: TRBJ1-1; V: TRBV19; size: -; D: -
CDR3: CASSLEAGPSYNEQFF; DNA: TGTGCCAGCAGCTTAGAGGCGGGTCCCTCCTACAATGAGCAGTTCTTC; J: TRBJ2-1; V: TRBV11-2; size: -; D: -
CDR3: CAWKVGLTRSLTEAFF; DNA: TGTGCCTGGAAGGTGGGGTTGACCAGGTCTCTCACTGAAGCTTTCTTT; J: TRBJ1-1; V: TRBV30; size: -; D: -
CDR3: CASSQLAGGQHEQYF; DNA: TGCGCCAGCAGCCAGCTAGCGGGAGGGCAACACGAGCAGTACTTC; J: TRBJ2-7; V: TRBV4-1; size: -; D: TRBD2
CDR3: CASSLFGDYNEQFF; DNA: TGTGCCAGCAGCTTATTTGGGGATTACAATGAGCAGTTCTTC; J: TRBJ2-1; V: TRBV7-2; size: -; D: -
CDR3: CASSTQGFEQFF; DNA: TGTGCCAGCTCAACACAGGGTTTTGAGCAGTTCTTC; J: TRBJ2-1; V: TRBV18; size: -; D: -
CDR3: CASSIGRVNTEAFF; DNA: TGTGCCAGTAGTATTGGACGGGTGAACACTGAAGCTTTCTTT; J: TRBJ1-1; V: TRBV19; size: -; D: -
CDR3: CASSFRAGTEAFF; DNA: TGTGCCAGCAGTTTTAGGGCGGGAACTGAAGCTTTCTTT; J: TRBJ1-1; V: TRBV28; size: -; D: -
CDR3: CASSVDINTEAFF; DNA: TGTGCCAGCAGCGTAGACATAAACACTGAAGCTTTCTTT; J: TRBJ1-1; V: TRBV9; size: few; D: -
CDR3: CASKWASSPLHF; DNA: TGTGCCAGCAAATGGGCGAGTTCACCCCTCCACTTT; J: TRBJ1-6; V: TRBV28; size: once; D: -
CDR3: CASSPDRAGVNEQYF; DNA: TGTGCCAGCAGTCCGGACAGGGCCGGTGTCAACGAGCAGTACTTC; J: TRBJ2-7; V: TRBV28; size: -; D: TRBD1
CDR3: CASSGTRETQYF; DNA: TGTGCCAGCTCTGGCACCCGGGAGACCCAGTACTTC; J: TRBJ2-5; V: TRBV5-8; size: -; D: -